A selection of T cell receptor beta chains follows, all from one sample in a study of vaccination effects on CD4 cells after COVID-19. Sequenced by immunoSEQ multiplex PCR; TCRdb stores in-frame clones only, minus some. The sample records about 76,000 clones, approximately 77% being singletons. No cognate antigen is known for these TCRs. This specimen consisted of CD4+ T cells from PBMCs cultured without peptide, obtained before COVID-19 vaccination. Receptors originate from a human donor who received a COVID-19 vaccine. Each CDR3 is given with its conserved first and last residue. Clone size, where shown, is once, few, many, or a class for clones that have expanded.

>TRBJ2-5|-|TRBV9
CASSFGTSWQETQYF
>TRBJ1-1|-|TRBV7-9
CASRPGVRTMNTEAFF
>TRBJ1-4|few|TRBV5-1
CASSLAGPNEKLFF
>TRBJ2-1|-|TRBV5-1
CASSLGLLAGNNEQFF
>TRBJ2-2|-|TRBV5-1
CASSLDYAPAGELFF
>TRBJ2-2|-|TRBV6-5
CASTPGQGNTGELFF
>TRBJ2-3|few|TRBV9
CASSLLDPPDTQYF
>TRBJ2-1|-|TRBV15
CATSRDIIGWSYNEQFF
>TRBJ2-3|-|TRBV11-2
CASSRARGGPADTQYF
>TRBJ1-6|-|TRBV19
CASREGLSPLHF
>TRBJ1-3|-|TRBV6-4
CASRIQGRNTIYF
>TRBJ1-1|-|TRBV6-5
CASSPRGPGTEAFF
>TRBJ1-1|-|TRBV2
CASSEQGLGSEAFF
>TRBJ1-6|few|TRBV19
CASSQHGRQEGGSPLHF
>TRBJ2-5|-|TRBV5-1
CASSPGTGLKTQYF
>TRBJ1-5|-|TRBV5-5
CASSLTTGNSNQPQHF
>TRBJ2-3|-|TRBV30
CAWSVGRGGDTQYF
>TRBJ2-1|-|TRBV6-6
CASSYSATQYNEQFF